The T cell receptor beta chain under discussion was sequenced for a study of blood T cell repertoires in COVID-19. In the study overall: In each case, the material was cDNA or gDNA derived from T cells, B-cell-depleted T cells, or PBMCs.

The germline V gene encodes CDR1 GTSNPN and CDR2 SVGIG (reference sequence). Germline trimming cut 2 bases from V and 2 bases from J; bases unmatched to any gene: 4. The CDR3 is 14 residues long. Assay used: immunoSEQ multiplex PCR; TCRdb lists only in-frame clones, some missing. In the table there are approximately 260,000 clones, roughly 89% of which are singletons. The V and J genes are TRBV30 and TRBJ2-3; 7 bases are shared with TRBD1. The sequence came from a woman aged 60-75 years with COVID-19, enrolled during active disease. What was sequenced was peripheral blood. This CDR3 reads CAWSKQGITDTQYF. DNA for the CDR3: TGTGCCTGGAGTAAACAGGGGATCACAGATACGCAGTATTTT.